This TCR beta chain was captured in a study of regulatory T cells in long-lasting Graves disease. Across the whole study: Persistent cases were those of Graves' disease that involved over 5 years of antithyroid drugs with positive TSH receptor antibodies. General study results and limits: TRBV28, TRBJ1-2 and TRBJ2-5 were segments that persistent disease favored.

As for time point: persistent/refractory GD, antithyroid drugs over 5 years with positive TRAb. Scientists built the TCR library using RNA that was extracted from PBMCs. The CDR3 is made up of 13 amino acids. The V gene lost 0 bases and the J gene lost 5 bases, with 8 bases spanning the gap. Per the germline V gene, CDR1 is GTSNPN and CDR2 is SVGIG (reference sequence). According to the study, TCR beta libraries were built with iRepertoire HTBI primers and CDR3-region Arm-PCR. Original handling: About 60 TRBV and approximately 13 TRBJ segments were identified across samples. TCRdb analysed the multiplex PCR reads with MiXCR anew, one entry per CDR3 protein. TCRdb's processing, not the authors' own work, is the source of the V and J calls. The table has approximately 690,000 distinct CDR3 sequences, around 30% seen once. Remarks on this clonotype: Its antigen is still unknown.

The receptor's source is a female donor with Graves disease. Sequenced material: peripheral blood mononuclear cells (PBMCs), taken when the disease was refractory, from a patient treated with antithyroid drugs. V and J are TRBV30 and TRBJ2-1; D uncertain. CDR3 in DNA: TGTGCCTGGAGTGTAATTCGTAACAATGAGCAGTTCTTC. Its translation is CAWSVIRNNEQFF.